The 6 T cell receptor beta chains below come from one sample, sequenced in a study of T cells expressing NK-cell markers. TCRdb re-called the 5' RACE reads; every CDR3 protein appears as one record, without DNA. This repertoire includes about 380,000 distinct CDR3 sequences. Material: blood T cells: a sorted CD56 or NKG2C T cell subset, CD4+ or CD8+ T cells, or bulk PBMC T cells (not recorded which). The source of these receptors is a man aged 18-75 years in good health.

This chain links TRBV4-2 with TRBJ2-1; TCRdb's D call of TRBD1 is untestable without DNA. CDR3 size: 16 residues. Germline CDR1 is LGHNA and CDR2 is YNFKEQ. The CDR3 loop is CASSRPGTGAEDEQFF.

The rearrangement joins TRBV5-5 to TRBJ2-7. Germline V lookup: CDR1 SGHKS, CDR2 YYEKEE (reference sequence). The CDR3 has 15 amino acids. The CDR3 loop reads CASSSMGPRNDEQYF.

The rearrangement joins TRBV6-2 or TRBV6-3 to TRBJ1-1; TCRdb picks TRBD1, but there is no DNA to check that call. Germline CDR1 is MNHEY and CDR2 is SVGEGT. The CDR3 runs to 16 residues. The CDR3 protein is CASSHRTGTLNTEAFF.

The V and J genes are TRBV2 and TRBJ1-3. The V gene's germline CDR1 is SNHLY and CDR2 FYNNEI. The CDR3 loop spans 14 amino acids. Here the CDR3 reads CASKLTESANTIYF.

CDR3 protein: CSARYGTGTSYEQYF. V and J are TRBV20-1 and TRBJ2-7; no DNA is available, so the TRBD1 call from TCRdb remains unchecked. Germline V gene data show CDR1 as DFQATT and CDR2 as SNEGSKA (reference sequence). This CDR3 region has 15 residues.

This chain uses TRBV7-2 with TRBJ2-3; lacking DNA, the TRBD1 call made by TCRdb goes unchecked. Looked up from germline, CDR1 is SGHTA and CDR2 is FQGNSA. The CDR3 runs 15 residues. The CDR3 sequence: CASSPLRGGRDTQYF.